Listed here are 2 T cell receptor beta chains from one sample, sequenced in a study of blood T cell repertoires in COVID-19. Sequencing used immunoSEQ multiplex PCR; TCRdb keeps in-frame clones, though not all of them. The sample shows about 250,000 clones, over 75% of them seen only once. Sequenced: peripheral blood. These receptors were collected from a woman of 80 years or more with acute or convalescent COVID-19.

The V call is TRBV4-2, the J call TRBJ2-3; maybe TRBD1 (5 bases). Germline V lookup: CDR1 LGHNA, CDR2 YNFKEQ. V lost 1 base to trimming and J lost 1 base, with 12 bases between them. There are 16 residues in the CDR3. DNA for the CDR3: TGTGCCAGCAGCCAAGTTGTACAGGTGGGCACAGATACGCAGTATTTT. This sequence encodes CASSQVVQVGTDTQYF.

This chain uses TRBV6-6 with TRBJ2-2; 10 nucleotides agree with TRBD2. Germline CDR1 MNHNY, CDR2 SVGAGI (reference sequence). J lost 5 bases, V lost 5 bases, and 20 bases had no gene match. CDR3 length: 20 amino acids. CDR3 nucleotide sequence: TGTGCCAGCAGTCATCCGAAGACTAGCGGGTTTCTTAGTGGAACCGGGGAGCTGTTTTTT. It codes for CASSHPKTSGFLSGTGELFF.